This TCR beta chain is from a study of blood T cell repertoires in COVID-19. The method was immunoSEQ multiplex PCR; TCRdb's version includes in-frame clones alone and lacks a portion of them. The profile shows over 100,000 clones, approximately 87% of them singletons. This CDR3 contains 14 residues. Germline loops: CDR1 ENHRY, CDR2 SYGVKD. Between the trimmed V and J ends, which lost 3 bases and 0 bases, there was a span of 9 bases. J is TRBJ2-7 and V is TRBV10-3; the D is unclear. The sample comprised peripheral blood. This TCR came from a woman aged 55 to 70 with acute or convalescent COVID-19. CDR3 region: CAISESPSSYEQYF. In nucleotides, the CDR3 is TGTGCCATCAGTGAATCTCCTAGCTCCTACGAGCAGTACTTC.